These T cell receptor beta chains were read from a single sample in a study of CD8 T cells in ankylosing spondylitis. TCRdb ran MiXCR on the 5' RACE reads and lists one entry per CDR3 protein. The sample contains 50,000 to 75,000 distinct CDR3 sequences, about 6.2% of which appear only once. The material sequenced was synovial fluid, either unsorted or a sorted T cell fraction (not recorded which). The receptors originated from a male donor with ankylosing spondylitis. CDR3s include the opening cysteine and the closing phenylalanine or tryptophan. The D gene is left open where the match is weak. Clone size is stated in some rows and not others, as once, few, many or a class when expanded.

>TRBD1|16|few|TRBV3-1|TRBJ1-4
CASSQRTQGTNEKLFF
TGTGCCAGCAGCCAACGTACACAGGGGACTAATGAAAAACTGTTTTTT
>TRBD1|12|many|TRBV29-1|TRBJ1-1
CSVARGLTEAFF
TGCAGCGTTGCCAGGGGGCTCACTGAAGCTTTCTTT
>-|12|-|TRBV30|TRBJ1-2
CAWHTGNYGYTF
TGTGCCTGGCATACAGGGAACTATGGCTACACCTTC
>-|18|-|TRBV28|TRBJ1-5
CASTPNRSGGPLGGPQHF
TGTGCCAGCACCCCCAATAGATCCGGGGGGCCGTTAGGTGGGCCCCAGCATTTT
>TRBD1|13|many|TRBV12-3/TRBV12-4|TRBJ2-7
CASSQGQGGEQYF
TGTGCCAGCAGCCAAGGACAGGGTGGCGAGCAGTACTTC
>-|14|many|TRBV7-2|TRBJ2-7
CASSFGRVDHEQYF
TGTGCCAGCAGCTTCGGCAGGGTTGATCACGAGCAGTACTTC
>-|16|few|TRBV20-1|TRBJ1-5
CSASGFGAGVNQPQHF
TGCAGTGCTAGTGGGTTCGGGGCTGGGGTAAATCAGCCCCAGCATTTT
>-|14|many|TRBV7-9|TRBJ2-7
CASSADGRGYEQYF
TGTGCCAGCAGCGCTGACGGGAGAGGGTACGAGCAGTACTTC
>TRBD2|13|-|TRBV20-1|TRBJ2-1
CSASDSGTDEQFF
TGCAGTGCTAGTGATAGCGGGACCGATGAGCAGTTCTTC
>TRBD2|16|few|TRBV20-1|TRBJ2-1
CSALPGLAPTYNEQFF
TGCAGTGCCCTTCCTGGACTAGCGCCTACCTACAATGAGCAGTTCTTC
>-|13|many|TRBV29-1|TRBJ1-1
CSVEWGMNTEAFF
TGCAGCGTTGAATGGGGGATGAACACTGAAGCTTTCTTT